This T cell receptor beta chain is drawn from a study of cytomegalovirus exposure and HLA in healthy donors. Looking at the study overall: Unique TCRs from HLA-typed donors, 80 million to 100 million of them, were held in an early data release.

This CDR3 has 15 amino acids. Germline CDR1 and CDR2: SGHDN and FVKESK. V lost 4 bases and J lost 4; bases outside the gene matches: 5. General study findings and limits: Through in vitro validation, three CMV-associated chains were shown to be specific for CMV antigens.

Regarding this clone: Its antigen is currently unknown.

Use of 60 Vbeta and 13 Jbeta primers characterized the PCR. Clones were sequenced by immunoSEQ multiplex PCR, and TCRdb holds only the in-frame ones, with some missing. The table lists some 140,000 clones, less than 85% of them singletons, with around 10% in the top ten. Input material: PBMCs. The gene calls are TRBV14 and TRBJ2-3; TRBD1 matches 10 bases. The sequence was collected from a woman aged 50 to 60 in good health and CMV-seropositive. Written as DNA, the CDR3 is TGTGCCAGCAGCCCGACAGGGGGCAAGTCAGATACGCAGTATTTT. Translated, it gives CASSPTGGKSDTQYF.